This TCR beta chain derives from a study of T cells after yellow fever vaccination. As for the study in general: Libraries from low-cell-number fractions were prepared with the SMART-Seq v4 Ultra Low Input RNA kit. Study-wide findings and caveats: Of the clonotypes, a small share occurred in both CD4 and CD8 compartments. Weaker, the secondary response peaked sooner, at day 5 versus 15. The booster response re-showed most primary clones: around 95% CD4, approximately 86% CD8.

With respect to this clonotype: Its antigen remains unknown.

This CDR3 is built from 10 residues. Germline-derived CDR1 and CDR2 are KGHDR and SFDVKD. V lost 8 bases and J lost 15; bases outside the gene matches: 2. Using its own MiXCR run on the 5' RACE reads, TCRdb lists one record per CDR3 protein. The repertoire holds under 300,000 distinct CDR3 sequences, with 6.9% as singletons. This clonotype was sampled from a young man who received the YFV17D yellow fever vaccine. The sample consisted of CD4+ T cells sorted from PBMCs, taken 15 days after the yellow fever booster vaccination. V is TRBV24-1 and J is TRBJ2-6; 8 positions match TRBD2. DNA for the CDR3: TGTGCCACCACTAGCGGGTACCTGACTTTC. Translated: CATTSGYLTF.